These 18 T cell receptor beta chains came from one sample sequenced in a study of regulatory T cells in long-lasting Graves disease. Documented time point: newly diagnosed GD, antithyroid drugs for less than 3 months. TCR sequences were obtained from RNA taken from PBMCs. Arm-PCR with iRepertoire HTBI primers amplified the CDR3 regions for these TCR beta libraries. TCRdb itself ran the multiplex PCR reads through MiXCR, one entry per CDR3 protein. The profile shows some 250,000 distinct CDR3 sequences, approximately 18% of them singletons. The same sample was also used in a study of T cells in Graves' hyperthyroidism and ophthalmopathy.

Here the sequenced sample was peripheral blood mononuclear cells (PBMCs), taken at new diagnosis, from a patient treated with antithyroid drugs. These receptors were obtained from a woman aged 30 to 39 with Graves disease.

This clonotype was counted at least ten times. The chain links TRBV12-5 to TRBJ2-5; 11 bases fit TRBD1. The J segment lost 3 bases and the V segment lost 3 bases, leaving 12 bases of the junction unmatched. The germline gives CDR1 LGHNT, CDR2 FRNRAP. The CDR3 is made up of 18 amino acids. In DNA, the CDR3 is TGTGCTAGTGGTTTAGAGGTCGGGACAGGGGGACAGGAAGAGACCCAGTACTTC. Protein product: CASGLEVGTGGQEETQYF.

This clonotype occurred many times. V is TRBV29-1 and J is TRBJ2-1, with D possibly matching TRBD1 (6 bases). The germline gives CDR1 SQVTM, CDR2 ANQGSEA. The length of the CDR3 is 16 residues. V was pared by 4 bases and J by 0 bases, with 16 bases between. CDR3 sequence: CSVGERGTSSYNEQFF. In nucleotides, the CDR3 is TGCAGCGTTGGAGAAAGGGGGACCAGCTCCTACAATGAGCAGTTCTTC.

This clonotype was picked up many times. The J gene is TRBJ1-1, the V gene TRBV7-3; no reliable D call. This CDR3 comprises 12 residues. The germline gives CDR1 SGHTA, CDR2 FQGTGA. Between the trimmed V and J ends, which lost 5 bases and 8 bases, there was a span of 12 bases. CDR3 loop: CASSLNHGEAFF. The CDR3 nucleotides read TGTGCCAGCAGCCTAAATCATGGGGAAGCTTTCTTT.

CDR3 sequence (DNA): TGTGCCAGCAGCTTGTTGCAGGGAGGAAACACTGAAGCTTTCTTT. It yields the protein CASSLLQGGNTEAFF. This chain links TRBV5-4 with TRBJ1-1; TRBD1 might be the D (5 bases). The CDR3 is made up of 15 amino acids. Germline V gives CDR1 SGHNT, CDR2 YYREEE (reference sequence). V was cut by 1 base and J by 2 bases, with 12 bases left in between.

Notes on this clonotype: A far larger clone is only one base removed, so a read error is likely. The CDR3 spells CSARRDGQRAYNEQYF. CDR3 DNA: TGCAGTGCTAGAAGGGATGGACAGCGGGCTTACAATGAGCAGTACTTC. V usage is TRBV20-1 and J usage is TRBJ2-5; D tentatively fits TRBD1 or TRBD2 (6 bases each). Germline CDR1 is DFQATT and CDR2 is SNEGSKA (reference sequence). V was cut by 2 bases and J by 11 bases, with 27 bases left in between. The CDR3 has 16 amino acids.

Comments on this clonotype: A much larger clone differs by one base, so this may be a read error. Because it lacks the conserved phenylalanine or tryptophan at the end, this CDR3 is likely a read error. V usage is TRBV7-6 and J usage is TRBJ2-1; no reliable D call. The germline V and J ends were trimmed by 1 base and 10 bases, with 11 bases remaining between them. Germline CDR1 reads SGHVS; CDR2 reads FNYEAQ. This CDR3 has 13 amino acids. This CDR3 reads CASSLGGLTEQFL. DNA of the CDR3: TGTGCCAGCAGCTTAGGGGGTCTAACCGAGCAGTTCCTC.

At least ten counts were recorded for this clonotype. The rearrangement links TRBV6-2 or TRBV6-3 to TRBJ1-2; no clear D. V lost 8 bases and J 4 bases, leaving 20 bases between the germline ends. The CDR3 extends over 15 amino acids. CDR1 and CDR2 from the germline V gene are MNHEY and SVGEGT. The CDR3, as DNA: TGTGCCAGCCGAAAGAATCAAGTAGGCGTCTATGGCTACACCTTC. Translated: CASRKNQVGVYGYTF.

The chain uses TRBV19 and TRBJ2-2; the D call may be TRBD1 or TRBD2 (5 bases each). The CDR3 extends over 14 amino acids. V was clipped by 3 bases and J by 4 bases, with 9 bases between them. Germline V lookup: CDR1 LNHDA, CDR2 SQIVND (reference sequence). CDR3 DNA sequence: TGTGCCAGTAGTATCGGGACCCCCACCGGGGAGCTGTTTTTT. It codes for CASSIGTPTGELFF.

About this clonotype itself: This clone may be a read error of a much larger clone one base away. The CDR3 ends on some other residue instead of the conserved phenylalanine or tryptophan, so this is likely a read error. The chain couples TRBV10-3 to TRBJ2-7; TRBD1 aligns across 9 bases. CDR1 and CDR2 from the germline V gene are ENHRY and SYGVKD. The CDR3 has 15 amino acids. V shed 6 bases, J shed 5 bases, and the junction held 11 bases outside the gene matches. CDR3 region: CAIRMTGTGKHEQYS. The CDR3 DNA follows: TGTGCCATCAGAATGACCGGGACAGGGAAGCACGAGCAGTACTCC.

This clonotype was detected a few times. V and J are TRBV10-3 and TRBJ1-3, with D maybe TRBD1 (5 bases). Between the trimmed V and J ends, which lost 2 bases and 2 bases, there was a span of 7 bases. This CDR3 contains 14 residues. Germline V lookup: CDR1 ENHRY, CDR2 SYGVKD. Here the CDR3 reads CAISEAGAGNTIYF. DNA of the CDR3: TGTGCCATCAGTGAGGCGGGGGCTGGAAACACCATATATTTT.

This clonotype was found a few times. This CDR3 reads CASSEALRGAWVGETQYF. In DNA form, the CDR3 reads TGTGCCAGCAGTGAAGCGCTAAGGGGGGCATGGGTTGGCGAGACCCAGTACTTC. The genes are TRBV6-1 and TRBJ2-5; D tentatively fits TRBD1 or TRBD2 (6 bases each). In germline, CDR1 is MNHNS, CDR2 SASEGT. The CDR3 totals 18 residues. V lost 0 bases to trimming and J lost 5 bases, with 22 bases between them.

This clonotype was picked up many times. The chain couples TRBV5-1 to TRBJ1-2, with TRBD1 matching 9 bases. This CDR3 comprises 15 residues. Germline CDR1 reads SGHRS; CDR2 reads YFSETQ. With V trimmed by 2 bases and J by 8 bases, 10 bases remained unmatched. The DNA of the CDR3 is TGCGCCAGCAGCTTACAATTGGACAGGGGCTACGGCTACACCTTC. It yields the protein CASSLQLDRGYGYTF.

This clonotype was observed at least ten times. The chain has TRBV19 and TRBJ1-4; D possibly corresponds to TRBD1 (5 bases). The CDR3 covers 14 residues. In germline, CDR1 is LNHDA, CDR2 SQIVND (reference sequence). Trimming stripped 5 bases from V and 5 bases from J, with 12 bases between. CDR3 loop: CASSSGRSNEKLFF. The CDR3 DNA follows: TGTGCCAGTAGTTCGGGACGGTCGAATGAAAAACTGTTTTTT.

Comment on this clonotype: Being one base from a much bigger clone, this may be a read error. The CDR3 here is CAISESWLTTHNTNTGEMFF. As DNA, the CDR3 is TGTGCCATCAGTGAGTCTTGGCTGACGACTCACAACACGAACACCGGGGAGATGTTTTTT. The chain has TRBV10-3 and TRBJ2-2; possibly TRBD2 for D (5 bases). CDR3 length: 20 amino acids. Germline CDR1 is ENHRY and CDR2 is SYGVKD.

This clonotype has ten or more counts. J is TRBJ1-5 and V is TRBV19; 10 bases are a match to TRBD1. Germline CDR1 LNHDA, CDR2 SQIVND (reference sequence). CDR3 length: 16 residues. V lost 4 bases to trimming and J lost 2 bases; unmatched junction nucleotides: 5. The CDR3 protein is CASSRGTGEGNQPQHF. In DNA, the CDR3 is TGTGCCAGTAGTAGGGGGACAGGGGAGGGCAATCAGCCCCAGCATTTT.

The chain links TRBV19 to TRBJ2-6; D is undetermined. The germline gives CDR1 LNHDA, CDR2 SQIVND (reference sequence). The V end lost 3 bases, the J end lost 2 bases, and 8 bases lay between the germline ends. There are 15 residues in the CDR3. CDR3 nucleotide sequence: TGTGCCAGTAGTATGTCAATGGCTGGGGCCAACGTCCTGACTTTC. It codes for CASSMSMAGANVLTF.

This clonotype was detected ten times or more. CDR3 protein: CATSDSHGGSGVYNEQFF. The CDR3 nucleotides read TGTGCCACCAGTGATTCTCACGGGGGGAGCGGGGTCTACAATGAGCAGTTCTTC. J is TRBJ2-1 and V is TRBV24-1; 7 nucleotides match TRBD2. The CDR3 contains 18 residues. The germline V gene has CDR1 KGHDR and CDR2 SFDVKD. Losses at the gene ends were 2 bases for V and 3 bases for J; bases not matched to a gene: 12.

This clonotype has just a few counts. The chain has TRBV9 and TRBJ2-7; D not resolved. Germline V gene lookup returns CDR1 SGDLS and CDR2 YYNGEE. The CDR3 runs 15 residues. The V gene lost 0 bases and the J gene lost 3 bases, with 13 bases spanning the gap. CDR3 in DNA: TGTGCCAGCAGCGTAGCGGCGGACCATGTCTACGAGCAGTACTTC. It translates to CASSVAADHVYEQYF.